The 32 T cell receptor beta chains below come from one sample, sequenced in a study of T and B cells in COVID-19 patients. Multiplex PCR with BIOMED2 TRB-A/B primer pools amplified TRB rearrangements. MiXCR was run by TCRdb on the multiplex PCR reads, yielding one entry per CDR3 protein. The table records over 9,000 distinct CDR3 sequences, 25% to 40% of them present only once. TRB was amplified from about 260-540 ng of blood genomic DNA. Sequenced: blood. Every receptor here comes from a human donor who had recovered from COVID-19.

The chain combines TRBV7-2 with TRBJ2-7; D perhaps matches TRBD1 (6 bases). CDR3 length equals 14 residues. CDR1 and CDR2 (germline): SGHTA, FQGNSA. V lost 5 bases and J lost 5, with 16 bases in between. The CDR3 region is CASSGTRAWDEQYF. CDR3 sequence (DNA): TGTGCCAGCAGCGGGACACGAGCTTGGGACGAGCAGTACTTC.

As for this clonotype: The junction differs from germline at one of its ends, possibly a read error. The chain recombines TRBV5-6 with TRBJ2-5, with 9 bases matching TRBD2. The CDR3 has 16 residues. Germline V gene sequence: CDR1 SGHDT, CDR2 YYEEEE. The CDR3 region is CASSLGAGGMQETQYF. The CDR3 DNA is TGCGCCAGCAGCTTGGGGGCGGGGGGGATGCAAGAGACCCAGTACTTC.

The gene calls are TRBV7-6 and TRBJ1-1, with D hard to call. The CDR3 totals 14 residues. Germline V gene lookup returns CDR1 SGHVS and CDR2 FNYEAQ. V lost 4 bases and J 1 base, leaving 10 bases between the germline ends. CDR3 amino acids: CASSSNAGNTEAFF. The DNA for the CDR3 is TGTGCCAGCAGCTCAAATGCGGGGAACACTGAAGCTTTCTTT.

This clonotype has only a few counts. The V and J genes are TRBV6-2 or TRBV6-3 and TRBJ2-7; D may be TRBD1 (7 bases). This CDR3 spans 17 amino acids. V lost 2 bases and J 3 bases, leaving 20 bases between the germline ends. The germline CDR1 and CDR2 sequences are MNHEY and SVGEGT. This chain's CDR3 is CASSYARTGLSGYEQYF. CDR3 nucleotide sequence: TGTGCCAGCAGTTACGCTCGGACAGGACTATCAGGCTACGAGCAGTACTTC.

This clonotype ranks as medium-sized. The junction shows a germline mismatch at one end, possibly a read error. This sequence joins TRBV6-5 and TRBJ2-3; possibly TRBD1 for D (6 bases). Germline CDR1 reads MNHEY; CDR2 reads SVGAGI. The CDR3 is 15 residues long. CDR3 DNA: TGTGCCAGCAGATACTCACAGGGTCGGTTGGATACGCAGTATTTT. It translates to CASRYSQGRLDTQYF.

By frequency in the sample, this clonotype is medium-sized. The chain combines TRBV19 with TRBJ1-6; D ambiguous. The CDR3 sequence is 13 residues long. Trimming took 4 bases from V and 11 from J, leaving 12 bases between them. Per germline, CDR1 LNHDA and CDR2 SQIVND (reference sequence). Here the CDR3 reads CASSTEVKTPLHF. CDR3 nucleotides: TGTGCCAGTAGTACGGAGGTAAAAACACCCCTCCACTTT.

With regard to this clonotype: Possible read error: a much larger clone is one base away. This sequence joins TRBV6-5 and TRBJ2-6; D uncertain. From germline, CDR1 is MNHEY and CDR2 SVGAGI. CDR3 length: 15 residues. CDR3 nucleotides: TGTACCAGCAGTCGTCAGAGCTCTGGGGCCAACGTCCTGACTTTC. Its protein is CTSSRQSSGANVLTF.

This clonotype is categorized as medium-sized (0.01 to 0.1%). This chain joins TRBV6-5 and TRBJ2-7, with 9 bases fitting TRBD2. Germline V gene data show CDR1 as MNHEY and CDR2 as SVGAGI. CDR3 size: 14 residues. V shed 6 bases and J 4 bases; nucleotides not matched to a gene: 7. In DNA, the CDR3 is TGTGCCAGCAGAGGGGCTAGCGGGGAATACGAGCAGTACTTC. Translated: CASRGASGEYEQYF.

The V call is TRBV19, the J call TRBJ2-1, with D possibly called TRBD1 or TRBD2 (7 bases each). Trimming pared 4 bases from V and 5 bases from J, leaving 15 bases between. CDR3 length: 15 amino acids. The germline V gene encodes CDR1 LNHDA and CDR2 SQIVND (reference sequence). The DNA for the CDR3 is TGTGCCAGTAGTACCCCAGGGGGGGGGCACAATGAGCAGTTCTTC. This sequence encodes CASSTPGGGHNEQFF.

The rearrangement joins TRBV10-3 to TRBJ1-2; D not certain. Trimming shortened V by 0 bases and J by 8 bases, and 13 bases separated the two germline ends. This CDR3 is 14 amino acids long. Germline assignment: CDR1 ENHRY and CDR2 SYGVKD. The CDR3 is CAISESGEGRGYTF. The CDR3, as DNA: TGTGCCATCAGTGAGTCGGGTGAGGGAAGGGGCTACACCTTC.

This clonotype appeared a few times. The chain links TRBV4-2 to TRBJ2-2; possible D gene TRBD1, 6 bases. CDR1 and CDR2 from the germline V gene are LGHNA and YNFKEQ. Trimming shortened V by 3 bases and J by 0 bases, and 8 bases separated the two germline ends. CDR3 length: 15 residues. CDR3 loop: CASSHGTTNTGELFF. The CDR3, as DNA: TGTGCCAGCAGCCACGGGACAACGAACACCGGGGAGCTGTTTTTT.

This clonotype has a single count. The V and J genes are TRBV6-5 and TRBJ2-1, with 8 bases matching TRBD1. Per germline, CDR1 MNHEY and CDR2 SVGAGI. This CDR3 region has 16 residues. V shed 6 bases and J 5 bases; nucleotides not matched to a gene: 12. This CDR3 is CASSTAGQVINNEQFF. The CDR3 DNA sequence: TGTGCCAGCAGCACCGCGGGACAGGTAATTAACAATGAGCAGTTCTTC.

Here the CDR3 reads CATRVRSYEQYF. In DNA form, the CDR3 reads TGCGCCACGCGGGTGAGGTCCTACGAGCAGTACTTC. V and J are TRBV10-2 and TRBJ2-7, with D tentatively TRBD2 (5 bases). Trimming pared 10 bases from V and 1 base from J, leaving 11 bases between. Germline values: CDR1 WSHSY, CDR2 SAAADI. The CDR3 extends over 12 amino acids.

This clonotype is labeled as medium-sized (0.01 to 0.1%). The CDR3 DNA reads TGTGCCAGCAGTTTGAACGGGTTCGTCTACGAGCAGTACTTC. Protein product: CASSLNGFVYEQYF. The chain carries TRBV12-3 or TRBV12-4 and TRBJ2-7, with no clear D. V lost 3 bases to trimming and J lost 3 bases, with 12 bases between them. CDR3 length equals 14 residues.

The rearrangement joins TRBV12-3 or TRBV12-4 to TRBJ1-3; 11 nucleotides agree with TRBD1. Trimming cost V 7 bases and J 4 bases; bases outside gene matches: 6. The CDR3 totals 15 residues. The CDR3 loop reads CASTLDRGLGNTIYF. CDR3 bases: TGTGCCAGCACCCTGGACAGGGGGCTGGGAAACACCATATATTTT.

The J gene is TRBJ2-1, the V gene TRBV7-2; no clear D. Germline assignment: CDR1 SGHTA and CDR2 FQGNSA. This CDR3 is 14 amino acids long. V was pared by 6 bases and J by 0 bases, with 9 bases between. As DNA, the CDR3 is TGTGCCAGCAGTCCTTCTAGCTCCTACAATGAGCAGTTCTTC. Protein sequence: CASSPSSSYNEQFF.

J is TRBJ2-1 and V is TRBV7-9; 8 nucleotides align to TRBD1. The J call may be in error: the DNA end matches TRBJ2-7 better. Per germline, CDR1 SEHNR and CDR2 FQNEAQ (reference sequence). This CDR3 contains 14 residues. CDR3 DNA sequence: TGTGCCAGCAGTCGGGGACAGGAGCCCTACGAGCAGTACTTC. It translates to CASSRGQEPYEQYF.

This clonotype is medium-sized. This sequence joins TRBV5-6 and TRBJ1-2; D ambiguous. The V gene's germline CDR1 is SGHDT and CDR2 YYEEEE. The CDR3 covers 17 residues. Deletions cut 1 base from V and 4 bases from J, with 20 bases between. The CDR3 is CASSLWIISGVTYGYTF. DNA for the CDR3: TGTGCCAGCAGCTTGTGGATTATAAGTGGGGTTACCTATGGCTACACCTTC.

This clonotype was recorded a few times. The genes are TRBV28 and TRBJ1-2; D unresolved. The CDR3 has 15 residues. The germline V gene encodes CDR1 MDHEN and CDR2 SYDVKM. V dropped 2 bases and J dropped 3 bases, with 13 bases sitting between them. The DNA of the CDR3 is TGTGCCAGCAGTTTACCTGTGGACGGTGACTATGGCTACACCTTC. Its translation: CASSLPVDGDYGYTF.

This chain uses TRBV7-2 with TRBJ2-1; D is unclear. The CDR3 runs 12 residues. Trimming took off 1 base at V and 8 bases at J, with 6 bases between the two ends. Germline CDR1 SGHTA, CDR2 FQGNSA. CDR3 DNA sequence: TGTGCCAGCAGCTTAGGATTCGATGAGCAGTTCTTC. Residues: CASSLGFDEQFF. The whole variable domain, filled in from reference TRBV7-2 and TRBJ2-1, reads GAGVSQSPSNKVTEKGKDVELRCDPISGHTALYWYRQSLGQGLEFLIYFQGNSAPDKSGLPSDRFSAERTGGSVSTLTIQRTQQEDSAVYLCASSLGFDEQFFGPGTRLTVL.

This clonotype has only a few counts. This chain joins TRBV12-3 or TRBV12-4 and TRBJ1-3; D unresolved. This CDR3 region has 12 residues. Trimming stripped 2 bases from V and 5 bases from J, with 4 bases between. The CDR3 loop is CASSLPRNTIYF. The DNA of the CDR3 is TGTGCCAGCAGTTTACCTAGAAACACCATATATTTT.

V gene TRBV19 combines with J gene TRBJ2-1; D uncertain. The length of the CDR3 is 12 residues. Germline values: CDR1 LNHDA, CDR2 SQIVND (reference sequence). V lost 6 bases and J 7 bases, leaving 10 bases between the germline ends. Written as DNA, the CDR3 is TGTGCCAGTAGGAACTTGCGGAATGAGCAGTTCTTC. Translation gives CASRNLRNEQFF.

This clonotype has only a few counts. The genes are TRBV7-9 and TRBJ1-1; D unclear. The CDR3 has 14 residues. The V gene lost 3 bases and the J gene lost 3 bases, with 11 bases spanning the gap. From germline, CDR1 is SEHNR and CDR2 FQNEAQ (reference sequence). The CDR3 loop reads CASSFPGRDTEAFF. The CDR3 nucleotides are TGTGCCAGCAGCTTTCCCGGGCGGGACACTGAAGCTTTCTTT.

This clonotype is medium-sized within its sample. This chain uses TRBV19 with TRBJ2-6; 10 positions match TRBD1. With V trimmed by 0 bases and J by 3 bases, 5 bases remained unmatched. CDR1 and CDR2 (germline): LNHDA, SQIVND (reference sequence). The CDR3 covers 18 residues. CDR3 DNA: TGTGCCAGTAGTATAGAAAGACAGGGGGCTTATGGGGCCAACGTCCTGACTTTC. Translated, it gives CASSIERQGAYGANVLTF.

The chain has TRBV2 and TRBJ1-2; TRBD1 aligns across 7 bases. The germline V gene has CDR1 SNHLY and CDR2 FYNNEI. This CDR3 region has 14 residues. V was pared by 6 bases and J by 7 bases, with 11 bases of the junction left unmatched. The CDR3: CASRETGNSFGYTF. The CDR3 bases are TGTGCCAGCAGGGAGACAGGGAATTCTTTTGGCTACACCTTC.

This clonotype is medium-sized by share. V gene TRBV5-5 combines with J gene TRBJ2-1; D possibly corresponds to TRBD1 (5 bases). V dropped 2 bases and J dropped 9 bases, with 18 bases sitting between them. Per the germline V gene, CDR1 is SGHKS and CDR2 is YYEKEE (reference sequence). The CDR3 is 15 amino acids. CDR3 residues: CASSLRGRALGEQFF. Written as DNA, the CDR3 is TGTGCCAGCAGCTTAAGGGGCAGGGCCCTTGGTGAGCAGTTCTTC.

By share, this clonotype counts as medium-sized. The chain is built from TRBV15 and TRBJ1-2; 8 bases align to TRBD1. V lost 4 bases and J lost 0; bases outside the gene matches: 7. The CDR3 length is 16 residues. CDR1 and CDR2 from the germline V gene are LNHNV and YYDKDF (reference sequence). The CDR3 loop reads CATSNRDRRPNYGYTF. The CDR3 nucleotides are TGTGCCACCAGCAACCGGGACAGGAGACCTAACTATGGCTACACCTTC.

This clonotype was detected only a few times. The chain employs TRBV19 and TRBJ1-1; 8 bases map to TRBD1. V was clipped by 4 bases and J by 6 bases; unmatched bases: 7. This CDR3 is 14 amino acids long. Germline CDR1 is LNHDA and CDR2 is SQIVND (reference sequence). CDR3 amino acids: CASSTSRRGPEAFF. The CDR3 nucleotides read TGTGCCAGTAGTACCTCCCGCAGGGGGCCTGAAGCTTTCTTT.

The chain recombines TRBV5-1 with TRBJ2-2; D is unresolved. The CDR3 spans 13 residues. Germline CDR1 SGHRS, CDR2 YFSETQ. Trimming stripped 5 bases from V and 3 bases from J, with 8 bases between. CDR3 sequence: CASRTGDTGELFF. DNA of the CDR3: TGCGCCAGCAGAACCGGAGACACCGGGGAGCTGTTTTTT.

The chain uses TRBV24-1 and TRBJ1-2; the D gene is possibly TRBD1 (5 bases). The length of the CDR3 is 14 residues. Germline CDR1 is KGHDR and CDR2 is SFDVKD. The V and J ends lost 1 base and 8 bases respectively, with 13 bases between them. DNA for the CDR3: TGTGCCACCAGTGATTTAGCCAGGGCTGACGGCTACACCTTC. Translating it yields CATSDLARADGYTF.

The J gene is TRBJ1-1, the V gene TRBV27; no clear D gene. CDR3 length: 14 amino acids. Germline assignment: CDR1 MNHEY and CDR2 SMNVEV (reference sequence). V lost 3 bases and J lost 4, with 12 bases in between. DNA of the CDR3: TGTGCCAGCAGTTTGCGATTTCGGGGCACTGAAGCTTTCTTT. Translating gives CASSLRFRGTEAFF.

The rearrangement links TRBV28 to TRBJ1-1; possible D gene TRBD1, 5 bases. The CDR3 has 11 amino acids. The germline CDR1 and CDR2 sequences are MDHEN and SYDVKM. The V and J ends lost 6 bases and 8 bases respectively, with 10 bases between them. Written as DNA, the CDR3 is TGTGCCAGCAGGCGCCAGGGAGAAGCTTTCTTT. Translation gives CASRRQGEAFF.